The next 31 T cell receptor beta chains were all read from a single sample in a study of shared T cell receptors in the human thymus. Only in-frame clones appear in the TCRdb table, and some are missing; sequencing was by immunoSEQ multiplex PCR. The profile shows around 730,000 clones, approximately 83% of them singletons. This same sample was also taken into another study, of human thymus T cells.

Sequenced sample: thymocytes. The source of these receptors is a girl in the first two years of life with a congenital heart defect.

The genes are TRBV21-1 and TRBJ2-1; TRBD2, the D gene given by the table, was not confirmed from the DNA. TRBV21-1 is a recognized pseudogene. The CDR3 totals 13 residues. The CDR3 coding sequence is TGTGCCAGCAGCAGGGTCGGGTCCAATGAGCAGTTCTTC. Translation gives CASSRVGSNEQFF.

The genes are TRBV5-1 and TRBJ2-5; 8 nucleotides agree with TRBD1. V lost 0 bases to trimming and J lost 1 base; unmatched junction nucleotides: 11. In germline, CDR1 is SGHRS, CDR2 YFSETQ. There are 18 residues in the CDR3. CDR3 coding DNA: TGCGCCAGCAGCTTGGAAGTAAGACAGGGGCGATGCCAAGAGACCCAGTACTTC. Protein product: CASSLEVRQGRCQETQYF.

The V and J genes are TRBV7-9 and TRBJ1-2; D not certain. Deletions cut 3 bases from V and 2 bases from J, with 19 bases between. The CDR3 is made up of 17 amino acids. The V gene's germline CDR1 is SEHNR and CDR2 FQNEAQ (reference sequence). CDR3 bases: TGTGCCAGCAGCTTGTGGAGTTTGTGTCGGCCCAACTATGGCTACACCTTC. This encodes CASSLWSLCRPNYGYTF. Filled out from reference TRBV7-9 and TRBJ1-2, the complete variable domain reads DTGVSQNPRHKITKRGQNVTFRCDPISEHNRLYWYRQTLGQGPEFLTYFQNEAQLEKSRLLSDRFSAERPKGSFSTLEIQRTEQGDSAMYLCASSLWSLCRPNYGYTFGSGTRLTVV.

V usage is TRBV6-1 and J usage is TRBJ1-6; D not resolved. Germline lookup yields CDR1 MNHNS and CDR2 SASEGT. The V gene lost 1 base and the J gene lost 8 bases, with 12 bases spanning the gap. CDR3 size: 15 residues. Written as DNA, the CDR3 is TGTGCCAGCAGTGAAGACCAACACACCTATTCACCCCTCCACTTT. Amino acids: CASSEDQHTYSPLHF.

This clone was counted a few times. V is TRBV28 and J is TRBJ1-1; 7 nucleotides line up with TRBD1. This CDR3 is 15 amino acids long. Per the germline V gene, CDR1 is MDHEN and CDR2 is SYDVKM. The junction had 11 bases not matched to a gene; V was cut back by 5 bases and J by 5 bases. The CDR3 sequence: CASSASRQGKTEAFF. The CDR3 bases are TGTGCCAGCAGTGCGAGCAGACAGGGAAAGACTGAAGCTTTCTTT.

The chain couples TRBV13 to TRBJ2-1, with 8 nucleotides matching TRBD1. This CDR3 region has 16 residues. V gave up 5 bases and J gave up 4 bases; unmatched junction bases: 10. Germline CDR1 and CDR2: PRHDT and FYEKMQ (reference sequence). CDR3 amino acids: CASSPTGTGFYNEQFF. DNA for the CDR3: TGTGCCAGCAGCCCAACCGGGACAGGTTTTTACAATGAGCAGTTCTTC.

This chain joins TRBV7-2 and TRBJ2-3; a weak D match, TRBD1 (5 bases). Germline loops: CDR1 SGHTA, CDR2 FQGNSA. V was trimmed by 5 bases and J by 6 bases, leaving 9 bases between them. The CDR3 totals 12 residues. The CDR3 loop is CASSLHRDTQYF. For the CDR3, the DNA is TGTGCCAGCAGCCTCCACAGGGATACGCAGTATTTT.

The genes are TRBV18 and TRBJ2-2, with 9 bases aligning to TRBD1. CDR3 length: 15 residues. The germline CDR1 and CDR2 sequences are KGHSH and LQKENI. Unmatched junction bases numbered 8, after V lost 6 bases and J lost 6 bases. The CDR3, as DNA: TGTGCCAGCTCGCTCCGGGACAGGGTTCCCGGGGAGCTGTTTTTT. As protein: CASSLRDRVPGELFF.

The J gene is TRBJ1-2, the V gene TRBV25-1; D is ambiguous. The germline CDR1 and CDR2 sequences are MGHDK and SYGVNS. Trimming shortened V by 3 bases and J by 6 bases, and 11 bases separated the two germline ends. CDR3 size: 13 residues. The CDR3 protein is CASSDGTPDGYTF. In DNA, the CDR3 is TGTGCCAGCAGTGATGGCACGCCCGATGGCTACACCTTC.

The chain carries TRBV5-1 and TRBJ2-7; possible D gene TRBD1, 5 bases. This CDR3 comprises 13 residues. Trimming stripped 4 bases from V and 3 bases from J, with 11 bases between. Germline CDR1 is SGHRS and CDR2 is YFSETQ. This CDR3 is CASSIEDSYEQYF. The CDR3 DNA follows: TGCGCCAGCAGCATAGAAGACAGCTACGAGCAGTACTTC.

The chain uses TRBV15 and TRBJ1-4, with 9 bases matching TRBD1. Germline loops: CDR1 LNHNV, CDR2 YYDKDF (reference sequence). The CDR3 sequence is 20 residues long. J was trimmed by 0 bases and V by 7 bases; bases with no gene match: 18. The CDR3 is CATIHRDREVVRATNEKLFF. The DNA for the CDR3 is TGTGCCACCATACATCGGGACAGGGAAGTCGTTAGGGCAACTAATGAAAAACTGTTTTTT.

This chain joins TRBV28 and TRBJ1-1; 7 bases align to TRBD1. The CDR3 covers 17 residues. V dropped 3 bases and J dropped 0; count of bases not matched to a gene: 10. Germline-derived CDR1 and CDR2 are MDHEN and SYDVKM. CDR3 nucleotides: TGTGCCAGCAGTTTGCTAGGACAGGCCATCCTGAACACTGAAGCTTTCTTT. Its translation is CASSLLGQAILNTEAFF.

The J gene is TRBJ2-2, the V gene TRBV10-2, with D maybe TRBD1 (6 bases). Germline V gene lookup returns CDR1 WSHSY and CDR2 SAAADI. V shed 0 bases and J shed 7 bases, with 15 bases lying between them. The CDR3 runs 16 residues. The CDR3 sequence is CASSESGAGLIGELFF. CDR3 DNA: TGCGCCAGCAGTGAGTCGGGGGCAGGGTTGATCGGGGAGCTGTTTTTT.

CDR3 DNA sequence: TGTGCCAGCAGTTTTTACTGGTTGAACACTGAAGCTTTCTTT. This codes for CASSFYWLNTEAFF. The rearrangement joins TRBV28 to TRBJ1-1; no firm D call. Trimming shortened V by 3 bases and J by 0 bases, and 8 bases separated the two germline ends. Germline loops: CDR1 MDHEN, CDR2 SYDVKM. The CDR3 consists of 14 residues.

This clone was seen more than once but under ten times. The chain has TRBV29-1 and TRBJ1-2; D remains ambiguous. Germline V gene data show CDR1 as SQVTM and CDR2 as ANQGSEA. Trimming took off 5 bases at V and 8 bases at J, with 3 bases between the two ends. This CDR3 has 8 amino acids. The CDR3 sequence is CSVPGYTF. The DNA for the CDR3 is TGCAGCGTTCCGGGCTACACCTTC.

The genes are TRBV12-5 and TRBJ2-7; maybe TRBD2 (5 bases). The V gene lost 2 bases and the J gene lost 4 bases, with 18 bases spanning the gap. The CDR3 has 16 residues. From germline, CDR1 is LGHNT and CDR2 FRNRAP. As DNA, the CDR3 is TGTGCTAGTGGTTTGAGCCCCTCGGGTAGCGCGTACGAGCAGTACTTC. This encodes CASGLSPSGSAYEQYF.

The CDR3 nucleotides are TGTGCCAGCAGCCCCGACTGGCTAGACAGATATACGCAGTATTTT. Translated: CASSPDWLDRYTQYF. This chain connects TRBV9 to TRBJ2-3, with D perhaps TRBD1 (5 bases). Trimming took 4 bases from V and 7 from J, leaving 19 bases between them. The CDR3 runs 15 residues. Germline V lookup: CDR1 SGDLS, CDR2 YYNGEE.

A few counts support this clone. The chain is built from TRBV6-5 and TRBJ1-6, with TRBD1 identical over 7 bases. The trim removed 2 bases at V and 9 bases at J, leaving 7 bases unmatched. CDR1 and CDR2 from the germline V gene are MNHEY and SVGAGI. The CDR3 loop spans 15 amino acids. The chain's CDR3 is CASSYRTGDFSPLHF. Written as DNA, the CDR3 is TGTGCCAGCAGTTACCGAACAGGGGACTTTTCACCCCTCCACTTT.

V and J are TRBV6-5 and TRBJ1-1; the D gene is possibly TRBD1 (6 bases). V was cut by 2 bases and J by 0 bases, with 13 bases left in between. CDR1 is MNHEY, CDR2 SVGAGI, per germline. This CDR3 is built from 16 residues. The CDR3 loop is CASSYEQGYLNTEAFF. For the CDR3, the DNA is TGTGCCAGCAGTTACGAACAGGGCTACCTGAACACTGAAGCTTTCTTT.

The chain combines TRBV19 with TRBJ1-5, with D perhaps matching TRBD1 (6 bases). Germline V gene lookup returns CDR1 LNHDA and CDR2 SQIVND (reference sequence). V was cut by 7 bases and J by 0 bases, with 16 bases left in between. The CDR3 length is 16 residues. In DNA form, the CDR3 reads TGTGCCAGTACCTTCGGACAGACGGATAGCAATCAGCCCCAGCATTTT. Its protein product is CASTFGQTDSNQPQHF.

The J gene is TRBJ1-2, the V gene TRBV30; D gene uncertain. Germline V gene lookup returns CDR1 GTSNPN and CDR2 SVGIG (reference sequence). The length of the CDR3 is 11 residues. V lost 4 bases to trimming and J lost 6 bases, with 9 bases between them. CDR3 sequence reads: CAWNLCNGYTF. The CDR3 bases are TGTGCCTGGAATTTGTGTAATGGCTACACCTTC.

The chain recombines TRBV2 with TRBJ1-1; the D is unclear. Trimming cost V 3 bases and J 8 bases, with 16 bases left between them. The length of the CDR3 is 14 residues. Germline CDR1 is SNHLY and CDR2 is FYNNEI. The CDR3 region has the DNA TGTGCCAGCAGTGAGGAGGGTAAGGGCACCGAAGCTTTCTTT. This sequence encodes CASSEEGKGTEAFF.

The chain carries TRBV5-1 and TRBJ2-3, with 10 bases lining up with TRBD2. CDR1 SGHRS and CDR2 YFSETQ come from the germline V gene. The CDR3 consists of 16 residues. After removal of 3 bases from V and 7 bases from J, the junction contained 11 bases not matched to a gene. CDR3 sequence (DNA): TGCGCCAGCAGCTCCCTTTCGTCTAGCGGGGGTAATACGCAGTATTTT. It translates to CASSSLSSSGGNTQYF.

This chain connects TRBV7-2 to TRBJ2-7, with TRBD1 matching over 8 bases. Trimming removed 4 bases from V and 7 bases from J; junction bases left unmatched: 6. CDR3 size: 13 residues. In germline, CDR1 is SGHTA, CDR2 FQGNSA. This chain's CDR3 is CASSSGTGTEQYF. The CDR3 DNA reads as TGTGCCAGCAGCTCCGGGACAGGTACAGAGCAGTACTTC.

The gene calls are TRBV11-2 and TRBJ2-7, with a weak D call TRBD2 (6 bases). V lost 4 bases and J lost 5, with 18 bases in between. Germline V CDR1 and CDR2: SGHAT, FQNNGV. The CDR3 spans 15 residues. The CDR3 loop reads CASSSRLYRRDEQYF. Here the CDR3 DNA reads TGTGCCAGCAGCTCCCGACTCTACAGGAGGGACGAGCAGTACTTC.

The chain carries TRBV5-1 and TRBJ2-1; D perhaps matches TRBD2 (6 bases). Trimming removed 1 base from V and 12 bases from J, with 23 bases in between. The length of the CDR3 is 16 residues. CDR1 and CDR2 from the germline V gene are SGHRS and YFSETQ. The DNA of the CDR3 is TGCGCCAGCAGCTTGTACCGCGGGGCTTACCCCGAAGGGCAGTTCTTC. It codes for CASSLYRGAYPEGQFF.

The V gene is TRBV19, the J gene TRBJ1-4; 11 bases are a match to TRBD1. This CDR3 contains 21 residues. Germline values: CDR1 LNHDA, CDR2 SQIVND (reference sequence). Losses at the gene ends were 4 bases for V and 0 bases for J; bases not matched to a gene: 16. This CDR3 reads CASSSWGDRGTYIATNEKLFF. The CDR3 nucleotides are TGTGCCAGTAGTAGCTGGGGGGACAGGGGGACCTACATTGCAACTAATGAAAAACTGTTTTTT. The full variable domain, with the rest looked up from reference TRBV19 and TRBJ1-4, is DGGITQSPKYLFRKEGQNVTLSCEQNLNHDAMYWYRQDPGQGLRLIYYSQIVNDFQKGDIAEGYSVSREKKESFPLTVTSAQKNPTAFYLCASSSWGDRGTYIATNEKLFFGSGTQLSVL.

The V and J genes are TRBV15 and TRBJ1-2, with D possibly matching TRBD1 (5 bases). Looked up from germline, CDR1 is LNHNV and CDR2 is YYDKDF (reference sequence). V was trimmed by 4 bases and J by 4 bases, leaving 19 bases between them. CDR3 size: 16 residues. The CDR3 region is CATSKETDRLLYGYTF. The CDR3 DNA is TGTGCCACCAGCAAAGAGACAGACCGACTCCTCTATGGCTACACCTTC.

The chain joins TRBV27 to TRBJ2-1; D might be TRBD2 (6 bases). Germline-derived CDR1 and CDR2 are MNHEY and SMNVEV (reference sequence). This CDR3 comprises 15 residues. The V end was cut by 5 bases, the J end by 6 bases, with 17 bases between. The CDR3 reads CASSPPPPRGNEQFF. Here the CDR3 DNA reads TGTGCCAGCAGTCCCCCCCCACCGCGGGGCAATGAGCAGTTCTTC.

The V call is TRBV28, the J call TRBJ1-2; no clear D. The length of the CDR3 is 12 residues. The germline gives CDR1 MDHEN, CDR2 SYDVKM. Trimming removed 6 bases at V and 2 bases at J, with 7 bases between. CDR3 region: CASREQNYGYTF. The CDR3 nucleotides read TGTGCCAGCAGGGAGCAAAACTATGGCTACACCTTC.

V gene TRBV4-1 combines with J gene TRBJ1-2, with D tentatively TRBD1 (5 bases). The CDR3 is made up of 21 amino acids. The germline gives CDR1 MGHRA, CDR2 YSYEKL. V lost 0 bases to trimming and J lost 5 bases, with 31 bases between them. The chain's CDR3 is CASSQDPPFFPGPQGVYGYTF. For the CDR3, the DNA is TGCGCCAGCAGCCAAGATCCCCCGTTTTTCCCGGGCCCCCAGGGTGTTTATGGCTACACCTTC.